These 9 T cell receptor beta chains were sequenced from one sample in a study of T cells in Graves' hyperthyroidism and ophthalmopathy (dated by TCRdb to about 2019). Library prep was done by multiplex PCR. The sequencing machine was an Illumina HiSeq 2000. TCR beta CDR3 regions were amplified from RNA transcripts. A first-round RT-PCR of the TCR CDR3 used the HTBI primer set with the Qiagen OneStep RT-PCR kit. In TCRdb, the public reads were trimmed at Q25 with fastp and aligned with MiXCR, with productive beta chains retained. One record per CDR3 amino acid sequence lists the most common genes and DNA. In this sample the table shows about 210,000 distinct CDR3 sequences, 15% to 20% of which occur a single time. Around 50% of the sample is held by the ten biggest clonotypes. Source material: blood. These receptors originate from a man aged 50-60 years with Graves' hyperthyroidism.

The genes are TRBV30 and TRBJ2-4, with D perhaps matching TRBD1 or TRBD2 (5 bases each). Germline CDR1 and CDR2: GTSNPN and SVGIG (reference sequence). This CDR3 has 15 amino acids. Trimming pared 0 bases from V and 0 bases from J, leaving 9 bases between. CDR3 protein: CAWSVYGGAKNIQYF. CDR3 DNA sequence: TGTGCCTGGAGTGTATATGGGGGAGCCAAAAACATTCAGTACTTC.

Sample share makes this clonotype medium-sized. V is TRBV28 and J is TRBJ2-1, with a possible D match to TRBD1 (7 bases). Germline-derived CDR1 and CDR2 are MDHEN and SYDVKM. V dropped 4 bases and J dropped 3 bases, with 16 bases sitting between them. CDR3 length equals 16 residues. CDR3 bases: TGTGCCAGCAGTTCCGACAGGGACTTTTTCTACAATGAGCAGTTCTTC. Translation gives CASSSDRDFFYNEQFF.

The table lists this clonotype with many counts. This rearrangement joins TRBV4-1 to TRBJ1-2, with D possibly being TRBD1 (6 bases). The CDR3 runs 17 residues. V gave up 1 base and J gave up 1 base, with 16 bases separating them. Germline V gives CDR1 MGHRA, CDR2 YSYEKL. The CDR3 sequence: CASSQGGRGRSNYGYTF. CDR3 in DNA: TGCGCCAGCAGCCAAGGGGGCAGGGGCCGGAGTAACTATGGCTACACCTTC.

This clonotype was observed a few times. V is TRBV29-1 and J is TRBJ2-3; D not certain. The CDR3 runs 11 residues. Per germline, CDR1 SQVTM and CDR2 ANQGSEA. V dropped 4 bases and J dropped 5 bases, with 7 bases sitting between them. CDR3: CSVGGGDTQYF. The CDR3 DNA sequence: TGCAGCGTTGGAGGCGGAGATACGCAGTATTTT.

This clonotype has a count of ten or more. This chain links TRBV6-1 with TRBJ2-1; D gene unclear. CDR1 MNHNS and CDR2 SASEGT come from the germline V gene. Trimming cost V 5 bases and J 6 bases, with 17 bases left between them. The CDR3 extends over 15 amino acids. In DNA form, the CDR3 reads TGTGCCAGCAGTCGAGCCGCTAGTGCTGGCAATGAGCAGTTCTTC. This gives the protein CASSRAASAGNEQFF.

This clonotype has ten or more counts. The V and J genes are TRBV18 and TRBJ2-7; 9 nucleotides match TRBD1. CDR3 length equals 16 residues. Germline V gene lookup returns CDR1 KGHSH and CDR2 LQKENI. V lost 1 base, J lost 3 bases, and 7 bases stayed unmatched. The CDR3, as DNA: TGTGCCAGCTCACCACAGAGGAACAGGGGGCACTACGAGCAGTACTTC. Protein sequence: CASSPQRNRGHYEQYF. Full variable domain (rest looked up from reference TRBV18 and TRBJ2-7): NAGVMQNPRHLVRRRGQEARLRCSPMKGHSHVYWYRQLPEEGLKFMVYLQKENIIDESGMPKERFSAEFPKEGPSILRIQQVVRGDSAAYFCASSPQRNRGHYEQYFGPGTRLTVT.

In its sample, this clonotype was seen many times. The chain links TRBV12-3 or TRBV12-4 to TRBJ2-3; no clear D gene. The CDR3 sequence is 14 residues long. The ends were cut back, 7 bases at V and 3 bases at J, with 14 bases in the middle. In nucleotides, the CDR3 is TGTGCCAGCATGATGGTAATGGGAACAGATACGCAGTATTTT. Its translation: CASMMVMGTDTQYF.

V gene TRBV7-2 combines with J gene TRBJ2-2; tentatively, D is TRBD2 (5 bases). Germline values: CDR1 SGHTA, CDR2 FQGNSA. Trimming pared 1 base from V and 1 base from J, leaving 16 bases between. CDR3 length: 18 amino acids. The CDR3 DNA reads TGTGCCAGCAGCTTAGGGTTGCGGGCGACCAGGAACACCGGGGAGCTGTTTTTT. It translates to CASSLGLRATRNTGELFF. Full variable domain (remainder filled in from reference TRBV7-2 and TRBJ2-2): GAGVSQSPSNKVTEKGKDVELRCDPISGHTALYWYRQSLGQGLEFLIYFQGNSAPDKSGLPSDRFSAERTGGSVSTLTIQRTQQEDSAVYLCASSLGLRATRNTGELFFGEGSRLTVL.

V is TRBV5-1 and J is TRBJ2-3, with 7 bases identical to TRBD1. The CDR3 is 14 residues long. Germline V CDR1 and CDR2: SGHRS, YFSETQ. Trimming removed 9 bases from V and 2 bases from J; junction bases left unmatched: 9. CDR3 sequence (DNA): TGCGCCACCAGGATAGGGGGCGTCACAGATACGCAGTATTTT. It yields the protein CATRIGGVTDTQYF.